This section outlines one T cell receptor beta chain sequence together with its context. The record originates from a study of blood T cells in healthy people across ages. V was shortened by 3 bases and J by 5 bases, with 16 bases between the two germline ends. The CDR3 extends over 15 amino acids. CDR1 MDHEN and CDR2 SYDVKM come from the germline V gene. The authors ran a second PCR of roughly 7 to 11 cycles using a sample-barcoded 5' primer and a J-beta primer mix. TCRdb itself ran the 5' RACE reads through MiXCR, one entry per CDR3 protein. The data hold 780,000 or so distinct CDR3 sequences, with 53% observed a single time.

This TCR derives from an elderly man in good health. The V gene is TRBV28, the J gene TRBJ2-5, with D hard to call. Sequencing was carried out using blood. The CDR3 nucleotides read TGTGCCAGCAGTTTCGAAACTATGGGATGGGAGACCCAGTACTTC. Protein: CASSFETMGWETQYF.